This T cell receptor beta chain was captured by sequencing in a study of CD8+CD57+ T cells in acquired aplastic anemia. Investigators profiled TCR beta VDJ and CDR3 from genomic DNA template. TCRdb reprocessed the reads with MiXCR, giving one entry per CDR3 protein. This table holds some 160,000 distinct CDR3 sequences, approximately 51% found once. General study results and limits: Patients and controls shared twenty-nine CD8+ CDR3 sequences.

V lost 3 bases and J 2 bases, leaving 10 bases between the germline ends. This CDR3 comprises 13 residues. The germline CDR1 and CDR2 sequences are DFQATT and SNEGSKA (reference sequence). Selection for sequencing was limited to patients who had shown CD8+CD57+ cell expansion by flow cytometry. Everyone among the patients had severe acquired aplastic anemia. This clonotype has at least ten counts. Its matching antigen is unknown. The TCR comes from a human donor with aplastic anemia. The sample consisted of sorted CD4+, CD8+, or CD8+CD57+ T cells (not recorded which) from PBMCs. V and J are TRBV20-1 and TRBJ2-5, with D maybe TRBD1 (6 bases). CDR3 sequence (DNA): TGCAGTGCTAGTAGGACAGCGCAAGAGACCCAGTACTTC. This sequence encodes CSASRTAQETQYF.